One T cell receptor beta chain is described in this entry. Some clones are missing from TCRdb's copy, which holds only in-frame ones; the method was immunoSEQ multiplex PCR. The table records some 30,000 clones, around 87% of them present only once. This specimen belongs to a study of PD-L1 blockade in urothelial cancer. The wider study: Samples of blood were analyzed 3 weeks (second dose) and 6 weeks after treatment start.

Germline CDR1 reads MNHNS; CDR2 reads SASEGT. With V trimmed by 6 bases and J by 5 bases, 8 bases remained unmatched. The CDR3 totals 14 residues. The receptor was isolated from a man aged 50 to 60 with urothelial cancer. The sample here was PBMCs, taken around atezolizumab (anti-PD-L1) treatment. The chain links TRBV6-1 to TRBJ2-5, with 8 nucleotides matching TRBD2. This chain's CDR3 is CASSPGLVRETQYF. The DNA for the CDR3 is TGTGCCAGCAGCCCGGGACTAGTTAGGGAGACCCAGTACTTC.